The present entry profiles one T cell receptor beta chain with its context. The antigen is not known. This specimen belongs to a study of blood T cells in healthy people across ages. Study-level points and caveats: Comparison with aged donors showed that long-lived donors had more naive CD4+ cells and higher diversity.

A J-beta primer mix and a sample-barcoded 5' primer were used in a second PCR of about 7 to 12 cycles. At least 2.5 million CDR3-containing paired-end reads were obtained per sample. MiXCR, run by TCRdb on the 5' RACE reads, gives a single entry per CDR3 protein. This table has 1.5 million to 2 million distinct CDR3 sequences, roughly 27% appearing once. The germline V gene encodes CDR1 LGHNA and CDR2 YSLEER. The CDR3 contains 14 residues. V was pared by 3 bases and J by 3 bases, with 9 bases between. The authors isolated at least 7 million PBMCs per sample. The clonotype was recovered from a woman aged 30 to 39 in good health. Sequencing was performed on blood. The genes are TRBV4-3 and TRBJ1-5; the D gene is possibly TRBD1 (5 bases). CDR3 sequence: CASSQDTFNQPQHF. DNA for the CDR3: TGCGCCAGCAGCCAGGACACATTCAATCAGCCCCAGCATTTT.